The 3 T cell receptor beta chains below all came from one sample that was sequenced in a study of identifying expanded T cells in peripheral blood. Method: immunoSEQ multiplex PCR; TCRdb's copy keeps in-frame clones and lacks some. Here the sample spans approximately 130,000 clones, roughly 90% being singletons. Sequencing input: blood. The origin of the receptors is a person aged 18 to 75 in good health.

The rearrangement joins TRBV5-1 to TRBJ2-3; TRBD2 agrees at 14 bases. CDR3 length equals 17 residues. V lost 5 bases, J lost 5 bases, and 10 bases stayed unmatched. Looked up from germline, CDR1 is SGHRS and CDR2 is YFSETQ. CDR3 sequence reads: CASRYSGTSGRQDTQYF. The CDR3 region has the DNA TGCGCCAGCAGGTATTCCGGGACTAGCGGGAGACAAGATACGCAGTATTTT.

DNA of the CDR3: TGTGCCAGCAGCCCCACCGACTATGGCTACACCTTC. Its translation is CASSPTDYGYTF. The V gene is TRBV16, the J gene TRBJ1-2; D not certain. V shed 4 bases and J shed 3 bases, with 6 bases lying between them. Germline V lookup: CDR1 KGHSY, CDR2 FQNENV. The CDR3 spans 12 residues.

The J gene is TRBJ2-7, the V gene TRBV6-5; D remains unclear. There are 14 residues in the CDR3. With 5 bases removed from V and 0 bases from J, the gap between germline ends came to 11 bases. The V gene's germline CDR1 is MNHEY and CDR2 SVGAGI. CDR3 in DNA: TGTGCCAGCAGTCCTATCTCGACCTCCTACGAGCAGTACTTC. Amino acids: CASSPISTSYEQYF.